The clone carrying this TCR beta chain is a singleton in its sample. The sample originates from a study of ipilimumab plus nivolumab after autologous stem cell transplantation. Patients got ipilimumab 1 mg/kg beginning 14 to 28 days post-transplant. Through week 26, nivolumab 3 mg/kg IV was given weeks 1, 4, 7, 10, then biweekly. Germline V lookup: CDR1 SNHLY, CDR2 FYNNEI. The CDR3 spans 13 residues. V lost 2 bases and J lost 6, with 9 bases in between. Repertoires were generated with immunoSEQ multiplex PCR, while TCRdb's copy carries only in-frame clones and drops some. In the table there are 20,000 to 30,000 clones, roughly 86% of which are singletons.

The chain links TRBV2 to TRBJ2-3, with unresolved D. The sequences come from PBMCs, collected in a trial of ipilimumab plus nivolumab as post-transplant consolidation. The receptor comes from a male donor with diffuse large B-cell lymphoma. CDR3 nucleotide sequence: TGTGCCAGCAGTGAATATGACCTCGATACGCAGTATTTT. This encodes CASSEYDLDTQYF.